These T cell receptor beta chains were read from a single sample in a study of cytomegalovirus exposure and HLA in healthy donors. Repertoires were generated with immunoSEQ multiplex PCR, while TCRdb's copy carries only in-frame clones and drops some. The repertoire shows just under 90,000 clones; the top ten hold 5.5%. Source material: PBMCs. These TCRs come from a girl aged 5 to 17 in good health and CMV-seropositive. Each CDR3 is given with its conserved first and last residue. A D gene is named only where the DNA matches it firmly.

>TRBJ1-2|TRBV5-8|-|13
CASSPDRTYGYTF
TGTGCCAGCAGCCCAGACAGGACCTATGGCTACACCTTC
>TRBJ2-1|TRBV30|TRBD2|16
CAWSAGLAGGMDEQFF
TGTGCCTGGAGCGCCGGACTAGCGGGGGGCATGGATGAGCAGTTCTTC
>TRBJ1-1|TRBV4-1|-|15
CASRLDAGLNTEAFF
TGCGCCAGCAGGTTAGACGCGGGTTTGAACACTGAAGCTTTCTTT
>TRBJ1-6|TRBV5-1|TRBD1|20
CASSLTGQGKGSSYNSPLHF
TGCGCCAGCAGCCTCACTGGACAGGGTAAAGGGAGCTCCTATAATTCACCCCTCCACTTT
>TRBJ1-4|TRBV4-3|TRBD1|14
CASSWDSPNEKLFF
TGCGCCAGCAGCTGGGACAGCCCAAATGAAAAACTGTTTTTT
>TRBJ1-3|TRBV11-3|TRBD1|15
CASSYQGEPGNTIYF
TGTGCCAGCAGCTACCAGGGGGAACCCGGAAACACCATATATTTT
>TRBJ1-4|TRBV15|-|15
CATSSVTGVDEKLFF
TGTGCCACCAGCAGCGTCACAGGAGTAGACGAAAAACTGTTTTTT
>TRBJ1-6|TRBV29-1|TRBD1|13
CSVQGAGDSPLHF
TGCAGCGTCCAGGGGGCAGGTGATTCACCCCTCCACTTT
>TRBJ2-7|TRBV14|TRBD2|15
CASSQASGGTYEQYF
TGTGCCAGCAGCCAGGCTAGCGGGGGTACCTACGAGCAGTACTTC
>TRBJ2-2|TRBV7-9|-|15
CASSLEVGETGELFF
TGTGCCAGCAGCTTAGAGGTTGGGGAGACCGGGGAGCTGTTTTTT
>TRBJ2-7|TRBV10-1|-|14
CAGLSWGPPYEQYF
TGCGCCGGCCTTTCGTGGGGGCCTCCCTACGAGCAGTACTTC
>TRBJ1-5|TRBV7-9|TRBD1|15
CASSMGQTHAQPQHF
TGTGCCAGCAGCATGGGACAGACTCATGCTCAGCCCCAGCATTTT
>TRBJ2-1|TRBV7-6|TRBD1|17
CASSPRSAIGQGDEQFF
TGTGCCAGCAGCCCCCGATCGGCTATCGGACAGGGCGATGAGCAGTTCTTC
>TRBJ1-1|TRBV6-1|-|12
CASSEGSVEAFF
TGTGCCAGCAGCGAGGGCAGCGTTGAAGCTTTCTTT
>TRBJ2-2|TRBV9|-|14
CASSINLASGELFF
TGTGCCAGCAGCATCAATCTAGCTTCCGGGGAGCTGTTTTTT
>TRBJ2-1|TRBV7-3|TRBD1|14
CASSSGQAYNEQFF
TGTGCCAGCAGCTCAGGACAGGCATACAATGAGCAGTTCTTC
>TRBJ1-3|TRBV9|-|14
CASSVGRSGNTIYF
TGTGCCAGCAGCGTAGGCCGGAGTGGAAACACCATATATTTT
>TRBJ2-1|TRBV18|-|16
CASSPQQGYNYNEQFF
TGTGCCAGCTCACCGCAACAGGGATACAACTACAATGAGCAGTTCTTC
>TRBJ1-5|TRBV28|TRBD1|18
CASSGTGGKGIANQPQHF
TGTGCCAGCAGTGGGACAGGGGGAAAAGGGATAGCCAATCAGCCCCAGCATTTT
>TRBJ1-2|TRBV19|TRBD1|15
CASSIRGQVNYGYTF
TGTGCCAGTAGTATAAGGGGACAGGTTAACTATGGCTACACCTTC
>TRBJ2-7|TRBV7-3|-|16
CASSLDRQGHYYEQYF
TGTGCCAGCAGCTTAGATCGCCAGGGCCACTACTACGAGCAGTACTTC
>TRBJ1-5|TRBV7-6|-|14
CASSLGAVNQPQHF
TGTGCCAGCAGCTTAGGGGCAGTCAATCAGCCCCAGCATTTT
>TRBJ2-7|TRBV7-2|-|14
CASSPPTHTYEQYF
TGTGCCAGCAGCCCCCCGACACATACCTACGAGCAGTACTTC
>TRBJ1-1|TRBV28|-|11
CASLGNTEAFF
TGTGCCAGCCTAGGGAACACTGAAGCTTTCTTT
>TRBJ2-2|TRBV10-3|TRBD2|18
CAISGPTGTSGNTGELFF
TGTGCCATCAGCGGTCCTACCGGGACTAGCGGGAACACCGGGGAGCTGTTTTTT
>TRBJ2-1|TRBV9|-|16
CASSYGGGQGDNEQFF
TGTGCCAGCAGCTACGGGGGGGGACAGGGTGACAATGAGCAGTTCTTC
>TRBJ2-7|TRBV4-3|TRBD1|15
CASSQAGQGSYEQYF
TGCGCCAGCAGCCAAGCCGGACAGGGGTCCTACGAGCAGTACTTC
>TRBJ2-2|TRBV5-6|TRBD1|17
CASRYRTGERNTGELFF
TGTGCCAGCAGATATAGAACAGGGGAGCGGAACACCGGGGAGCTGTTTTTT
>TRBJ2-1|TRBV7-6|-|13
CASSRELDNEQFF
TGTGCCAGCAGCCGAGAGCTGGACAATGAGCAGTTCTTC
>TRBJ1-4|TRBV4-1|-|16
CASSQDRVFTNEKLFF
TGCGCCAGCAGCCAAGACAGGGTTTTCACTAATGAAAAACTGTTTTTT
>TRBJ1-4|TRBV5-1|-|14
CASSLGDTNEKLFF
TGCGCCAGCAGCTTGGGGGACACGAATGAAAAACTGTTTTTT
>TRBJ2-5|TRBV9|-|15
CASSVKGLSQETQYF
TGTGCCAGCAGCGTAAAGGGGCTGAGCCAAGAGACCCAGTACTTC
>TRBJ2-7|TRBV4-1|TRBD1|15
CASSQPAQGAYEQYF
TGCGCCAGCAGCCAACCGGCACAGGGGGCCTACGAGCAGTACTTC
>TRBJ1-1|TRBV7-9|TRBD1|15
CASSPHRGLNTEAFF
TGTGCCAGCAGCCCGCACAGGGGGCTGAACACTGAAGCTTTCTTT
>TRBJ1-6|TRBV9|TRBD1|14
CASSRGTGNSPLHF
TGTGCCAGCAGCCGTGGGACAGGCAATTCACCCCTCCACTTT
>TRBJ2-7|TRBV18|TRBD1|14
CASSPGTGNYEQYF
TGTGCCAGCTCACCAGGGACAGGGAATTACGAGCAGTACTTC
>TRBJ2-2|TRBV4-1|TRBD2|13
CASSQGSGGKLFF
TGCGCCAGCAGCCAAGGGTCCGGGGGGAAGCTGTTTTTT
>TRBJ1-4|TRBV27|TRBD1|13
CASSQGQPEKLFF
TGTGCCAGCAGTCAGGGACAGCCGGAAAAACTGTTTTTT
>TRBJ1-2|TRBV9|TRBD1|13
CASSAGTAYGYTF
TGTGCCAGCAGCGCAGGGACAGCTTATGGCTACACCTTC
>TRBJ1-1|TRBV27|TRBD1|15
CASRPDRGRDTEAFF
TGTGCCAGCAGACCCGACAGGGGGAGGGACACTGAAGCTTTCTTT
>TRBJ1-6|TRBV28|TRBD1|14
CASREPGQGSPLHF
TGTGCCAGCAGGGAACCGGGACAGGGTTCACCCCTCCACTTT
>TRBJ1-5|TRBV19|TRBD1|16
CASSIGTGGAGQPQHF
TGTGCCAGTAGTATCGGGACAGGGGGCGCCGGGCAGCCCCAGCATTTT
>TRBJ1-1|TRBV28|TRBD1|14
CASSSGDRAPEAFF
TGTGCCAGCAGTTCCGGGGACAGGGCCCCTGAGGCTTTCTTT
>TRBJ1-2|TRBV18|-|15
CASSRDKALNYGYTF
TGTGCCAGCTCACGCGACAAAGCATTGAACTATGGCTACACCTTC